This record looks at one T cell receptor (beta chain) sequence and its context. This specimen belongs to a study of control samples from healthy donors and cancer patients. Only in-frame clones appear in the TCRdb table, and some are missing; sequencing was by immunoSEQ multiplex PCR. The table records about 110,000 clones, around four fifths of them present only once. The CDR3 is 14 residues long. Looked up from germline, CDR1 is WNHNN and CDR2 is SYGVQD (reference sequence). J was trimmed by 4 bases and V by 6 bases; bases with no gene match: 8. This sequence joins TRBV10-1 and TRBJ1-1; 7 bases align to TRBD1. The sequencing sample was made of blood. The receptor was derived from a man in his late teens or twenties in good health. This chain's CDR3 is CASSQTGMSTEAFF. Here the CDR3 DNA reads TGCGCCAGCAGCCAGACAGGGATGAGCACTGAAGCTTTCTTT.